The 20 T cell receptor beta chains below come from one sample, sequenced in a study of T-cell memory formation after mild COVID-19. TCRdb re-called the 5' RACE reads through MiXCR, storing one row per CDR3 protein. The sample has about 400,000 distinct CDR3 sequences, under 25% seen once; the top ten hold less than 15%. The material sequenced was PBMCs or a T cell subset sorted from them (not recorded which). The origin of the receptors is an adult woman who had mild COVID-19 (a few samples of this study predate the infection). Cell type and time point are not known.

The chain combines TRBV5-1 with TRBJ2-7; D might be TRBD2 (6 bases). CDR3 length: 14 amino acids. In germline, CDR1 is SGHRS, CDR2 YFSETQ. V lost 3 bases, J lost 6 bases, and 16 bases lay in between. CDR3 sequence reads: CASSWDPRETEQYF. For the CDR3, the DNA is TGCGCCAGCAGCTGGGACCCCCGGGAGACCGAGCAGTACTTC.

In its sample, this clonotype was seen a few times. The CDR3 spells CSATSGAGGSEETQYF. The CDR3 DNA reads TGCAGTGCTACCTCGGGGGCGGGGGGCTCGGAAGAGACCCAGTACTTC. This chain links TRBV20-1 with TRBJ2-5; 8 nucleotides match TRBD2. Germline V gives CDR1 DFQATT, CDR2 SNEGSKA (reference sequence). This CDR3 spans 16 amino acids. V lost 4 bases and J lost 3; bases outside the gene matches: 13.

This clonotype was found a few times. V is TRBV20-1 and J is TRBJ2-5; 8 bases are a match to TRBD2. CDR3 size: 16 residues. Per the germline V gene, CDR1 is DFQATT and CDR2 is SNEGSKA (reference sequence). V trimming: 0 bases; J trimming: 5 bases; junction bases outside the gene matches: 11. The DNA of the CDR3 is TGCAGTGCTAGAGACACCGGGGGGGCCTCTCTCGAGACCCAGTACTTC. Translating gives CSARDTGGASLETQYF.

The chain has TRBV12-3 or TRBV12-4 and TRBJ1-2; maybe TRBD1 (6 bases). The CDR3 spans 16 residues. V was pared by 3 bases and J by 1 base, with 15 bases between. The CDR3 loop reads CASSFLRDTDNYGYTF. The DNA for the CDR3 is TGTGCCAGCAGTTTCCTCCGGGACACCGATAACTATGGCTACACCTTC.

This clonotype was seen at least ten times. The genes are TRBV19 and TRBJ2-1; D is perhaps TRBD2 (6 bases). Germline lookup yields CDR1 LNHDA and CDR2 SQIVND (reference sequence). This CDR3 region has 19 residues. Trimming shortened V by 1 base and J by 6 bases, and 25 bases separated the two germline ends. CDR3 in DNA: TGTGCCAGTAGTATAGCCAAGGGTTCGGGAGACCATCGGTCCAATGAGCAGTTCTTC. Its protein is CASSIAKGSGDHRSNEQFF. The whole variable domain, filled in from reference TRBV19 and TRBJ2-1, reads DGGITQSPKYLFRKEGQNVTLSCEQNLNHDAMYWYRQDPGQGLRLIYYSQIVNDFQKGDIAEGYSVSREKKESFPLTVTSAQKNPTAFYLCASSIAKGSGDHRSNEQFFGPGTRLTVL.

The chain recombines TRBV7-2 with TRBJ2-1; D assignment may be TRBD1 or TRBD2 (6 bases each). The V end was cut by 0 bases, the J end by 0 bases, with 15 bases between. Germline V gene sequence: CDR1 SGHTA, CDR2 FQGNSA. The CDR3 totals 18 residues. Here the CDR3 DNA reads TGTGCCAGCAGCTTAGCGCGGGGACAAACCTTCTCCTACAATGAGCAGTTCTTC. This codes for CASSLARGQTFSYNEQFF.

This clonotype showed up just a few times. The rearrangement uses TRBV5-1 and TRBJ2-3; TRBD2 might be the D (6 bases). Germline-derived CDR1 and CDR2 are SGHRS and YFSETQ. Deletions cut 4 bases from V and 6 bases from J, with 18 bases between. The CDR3 consists of 15 residues. CDR3 sequence (DNA): TGCGCCAGCAGCCTTTCGGGGGAGAGATGGGATACGCAGTATTTT. Translation gives CASSLSGERWDTQYF.

A few counts support this clonotype. The V call is TRBV30, the J call TRBJ2-7, with D unresolved. CDR3 length equals 11 residues. Germline V CDR1 and CDR2: GTSNPN, SVGIG (reference sequence). V dropped 0 bases and J dropped 7 bases, with 7 bases sitting between them. The CDR3 reads CAWSVLGEQYF. CDR3 DNA: TGTGCCTGGAGTGTACTCGGAGAGCAGTACTTC.

J is TRBJ2-6 and V is TRBV4-3, with D unclear. CDR1 and CDR2 (germline): LGHNA, YSLEER. V was clipped by 0 bases and J by 0 bases, with 9 bases between them. The CDR3 length is 17 residues. The CDR3 DNA reads TGCGCCAGCAGCCAAGATCCAGGTTTCTCTGGGGCCAACGTCCTGACTTTC. Its translation: CASSQDPGFSGANVLTF.

The rearrangement uses TRBV24-1 and TRBJ1-1; D unclear. The V end lost 3 bases, the J end lost 1 base, and 5 bases lay between the germline ends. Germline V gene sequence: CDR1 KGHDR, CDR2 SFDVKD. The CDR3 covers 13 residues. The chain's CDR3 is CATSDRGNTEAFF. CDR3 DNA: TGTGCCACCAGTGATAGAGGGAACACTGAAGCTTTCTTT.

This clonotype was observed a handful of times. V and J are TRBV20-1 and TRBJ2-7, with TRBD2 matching 7 bases. CDR3 length equals 15 residues. Germline V lookup: CDR1 DFQATT, CDR2 SNEGSKA (reference sequence). V shed 5 bases, J shed 5 bases, and the junction held 15 bases outside the gene matches. The CDR3 sequence is CSAPRRGDPINEQYF. The DNA for the CDR3 is TGCAGTGCTCCTCGACGGGGGGACCCTATTAACGAGCAGTACTTC.

The chain employs TRBV28 and TRBJ2-1; D unclear. Germline CDR1 is MDHEN and CDR2 is SYDVKM. Trimming stripped 3 bases from V and 7 bases from J, with 7 bases between. The CDR3 contains 12 residues. This CDR3 reads CASSFDGNEQFF. The CDR3 DNA follows: TGTGCCAGCAGTTTCGACGGGAATGAGCAGTTCTTC.

The sample holds a few counts of this clonotype. The V gene is TRBV6-5, the J gene TRBJ1-2, with 8 positions matching TRBD1. After removal of 8 bases from V and 1 base from J, the junction contained 6 bases not matched to a gene. This CDR3 contains 14 residues. CDR1 MNHEY and CDR2 SVGAGI come from the germline V gene. The CDR3 nucleotides are TGTGCCAGCCTCCCAGGGGGCTATAACTATGGCTACACCTTC. Translating it yields CASLPGGYNYGYTF.

CDR3: CATSRDPVGNEQFF. DNA for the CDR3: TGTGCCACCAGCAGAGACCCTGTGGGCAATGAGCAGTTCTTC. The chain recombines TRBV15 with TRBJ2-1; the D is unclear. Per the germline V gene, CDR1 is LNHNV and CDR2 is YYDKDF (reference sequence). V was trimmed by 0 bases and J by 6 bases, leaving 9 bases between them. The CDR3 spans 14 residues.

The rearrangement uses TRBV29-1 and TRBJ1-6, with D possibly being TRBD1 (6 bases). The germline CDR1 and CDR2 sequences are SQVTM and ANQGSEA. The V gene lost 5 bases and the J gene lost 7 bases, with 24 bases spanning the gap. The CDR3 runs to 17 residues. The CDR3 reads CSVRRGQGSRENSPLHF. As DNA, the CDR3 is TGCAGCGTTCGGCGGGGGCAGGGATCGAGGGAAAATTCACCCCTCCACTTT.

This clonotype was picked up one time. V is TRBV27 and J is TRBJ2-2; possibly TRBD1 for D (6 bases). Germline V gene sequence: CDR1 MNHEY, CDR2 SMNVEV (reference sequence). This CDR3 region has 16 residues. V was pared by 1 base and J by 3 bases, with 12 bases between. DNA for the CDR3: TGTGCCAGCAGTTTATTCGGACAGAGATACACCGGGGAGCTGTTTTTT. It specifies CASSLFGQRYTGELFF.

This rearrangement joins TRBV4-1 to TRBJ1-5; no clear D gene. Germline assignment: CDR1 MGHRA and CDR2 YSYEKL. CDR3 length: 16 residues. V gave up 4 bases and J gave up 4 bases, with 17 bases separating them. The CDR3 protein is CASSPIGKIPNQPQHF. As DNA, the CDR3 is TGCGCCAGCAGCCCCATCGGAAAGATTCCAAATCAGCCCCAGCATTTT.

This clonotype appeared a few times. The CDR3 coding sequence is TGTGCCAGCAGCCTAGATGGGTTCAGCTCCTACGAGCAGTACTTC. This encodes CASSLDGFSSYEQYF. The V gene is TRBV9, the J gene TRBJ2-7, with D hard to call. Trimming cost V 4 bases and J 0 bases, with 14 bases left between them. Germline V CDR1 and CDR2: SGDLS, YYNGEE. CDR3 length: 15 amino acids.

The chain links TRBV7-3 to TRBJ2-3; D may be TRBD1 (6 bases). Germline values: CDR1 SGHTA, CDR2 FQGTGA. Trimming pared 2 bases from V and 3 bases from J, leaving 18 bases between. CDR3 length equals 17 residues. This CDR3 reads CASSLGARGQGTDTQYF. The CDR3 nucleotides are TGTGCCAGCAGCTTAGGGGCAAGGGGTCAGGGGACAGATACGCAGTATTTT. The entire variable domain, with the rest obtained from reference TRBV7-3 and TRBJ2-3, is as follows: GAGVSQTPSNKVTEKGKYVELRCDPISGHTALYWYRQSLGQGPEFLIYFQGTGAADDSGLPNDRFFAVRPEGSVSTLKIQRTERGDSAVYLCASSLGARGQGTDTQYFGPGTRLTVL.

This clonotype was detected a few times. This sequence joins TRBV11-2 and TRBJ2-7; 7 bases align to TRBD2. J lost 5 bases, V lost 2 bases, and 9 bases had no gene match. The germline gives CDR1 SGHAT, CDR2 FQNNGV. CDR3 size: 15 residues. CDR3 DNA: TGTGCCAGCAGCTTACTGGCGGGAGTGTGGAACGAGCAGTACTTC. Translation: CASSLLAGVWNEQYF.